This is a list of T cell receptor beta chains from one sample in a study of post-analysis software for immune sequencing data. Via MiXCR, TCRdb re-called the PCR reads, giving one row per CDR3 protein. The sample carries over 700,000 distinct CDR3 sequences, roughly 30% recorded once. The sequenced sample was blood. The receptors here all came from a girl aged 10-17 years with multiple sclerosis. Both conserved end residues are part of each CDR3. D genes are given only for firm matches. Clone size is given for some rows only: seen once, a few or many times, or a class if the clone is expanded.

CDR3 protein	D gene	clone size	V gene	J gene
CASSTSVTSGGSEQYF	TRBD2	NA	TRBV7-8	TRBJ2-7
CRPSGTRSGDTQYF	NA	few	TRBV20-1	TRBJ2-3
CATSDFSGEQYF	NA	NA	TRBV24-1	TRBJ2-7
CASSLGRDWTYEQYF	NA	many	TRBV11-2	TRBJ2-7
CSAKGLGEETQYF	NA	NA	TRBV20-1	NA
CASSLPDRGDTQYF	TRBD1	few	TRBV6-5	TRBJ2-3
CAIRGTAEYNSPLHF	TRBD1	few	TRBV10-3	TRBJ1-6
CASILTLGDTEAFF	NA	NA	TRBV11-2	TRBJ1-1
CASSLMIRADTQYF	NA	few	TRBV11-2	TRBJ2-3
CASSVAGTNGNEQFF	TRBD2	NA	TRBV9	TRBJ2-1
CASTSEMGTDTQYF	NA	few	TRBV12-3/TRBV12-4	TRBJ2-3
CTSSYGQGGYGYTF	TRBD1	NA	TRBV5-1	TRBJ1-2
CASSRTVTYEQYF	NA	few	TRBV6-2/TRBV6-3	TRBJ2-7
CASSLVDRGNHGYTF	TRBD1	few	TRBV7-2	TRBJ1-2
CASTPRGGRTEQFF	NA	many	TRBV28	TRBJ2-1
CARSGRGRQGTDTQYF	TRBD2	NA	TRBV4-3	TRBJ2-3
CASSLGGDLGEFF	NA	NA	TRBV12-3/TRBV12-4	TRBJ2-1
CSAARTGGGRGYTF	TRBD1	NA	TRBV20-1	TRBJ1-2
CASRETVNYGYTF	NA	NA	TRBV6-5	TRBJ1-2
CASSQDPGPSSYNEQFF	NA	many	TRBV4-3	TRBJ2-1
CASRLTGNQETQYF	NA	NA	TRBV28	TRBJ2-5
CSAIPHRRTGELFF	NA	NA	TRBV20-1	TRBJ2-2
CASRATGGAWETQYF	TRBD1	NA	TRBV5-1	TRBJ2-5
CASSSRSTGLSTF	NA	NA	TRBV9	TRBJ1-2
CASSLYPRQAGGANVLTF	NA	NA	TRBV7-2	TRBJ2-6
CSVETGGKGYTF	TRBD1	few	TRBV29-1	TRBJ1-2